This T cell receptor (beta chain) was obtained from a study of T cells in Graves' hyperthyroidism and ophthalmopathy. Findings and limits, study-wide: Appearing also in blood were most of the thyroid clonotypes expanded above 0.001. Ophthalmopathy cases were set apart from stable hyperthyroidism by a 13 V-J model. It was a median roughly 6.5 months before onset that the model predicted ophthalmopathy.

RNA transcripts provided the source from which TCR beta CDR3 regions were amplified. A set of HTBI primers served as the primers for a first-round RT-PCR of the TCR CDR3. TCRdb reanalysed the multiplex PCR reads using MiXCR and keeps one entry per CDR3 protein. Seen here are 600,000 to 800,000 distinct CDR3 sequences, approximately 36% observed once, and the top ten hold around 29%. Graves' hyperthyroidism is called stable when ophthalmopathy does not progress within 18 months. The sample holds many counts of this clonotype. Its antigen is still unknown. Trimming removed 7 bases from V and 0 bases from J, with 12 bases in between. The CDR3 runs 15 residues. Per germline, CDR1 LNHDA and CDR2 SQIVND (reference sequence).

The chain recombines TRBV19 with TRBJ1-4; D is undetermined. The sequence derives from a woman between 40 and 55 years old with Graves' hyperthyroidism. What was sequenced was blood. The CDR3 here is CASTPQSATNEKLFF. CDR3 coding DNA: TGTGCCAGTACCCCACAGTCTGCAACTAATGAAAAACTGTTTTTT.